This TCR beta chain is drawn from a study of response to subunit inactivated influenza vaccine. This clonotype was found many times. Its antigen is unknown. Germline CDR1 is DFQATT and CDR2 is SNEGSKA (reference sequence). V lost 6 bases and J 5 bases, leaving 8 bases between the germline ends. The CDR3 is made up of 12 amino acids. TCRdb recomputed calls from the RT-PCR reads with MiXCR, one row per CDR3 protein. The sample includes hundreds of thousands of distinct CDR3 sequences, 16% seen only once; the top ten take approximately 3%. Findings of the study overall: A suggestion made by the authors is that each seasonal influenza vaccination recruits few new T cells.

The clonotype comes from a man in his fifties or sixties who received an inactivated influenza vaccine. Sequencing used CD4+ T cells sorted from PBMCs, obtained around 25 months after vaccination. The V call is TRBV20-1, the J call TRBJ1-6, with D hard to call. The CDR3 loop is CSANRDNSPLHF. In nucleotides, the CDR3 is TGCAGTGCCAACAGAGATAATTCACCCCTCCACTTT.